This T cell receptor beta chain was sequenced for a study of T-cell memory formation after mild COVID-19. The germline gives CDR1 KGHSH, CDR2 LQKENI. The CDR3 consists of 13 residues. The V end was cut by 2 bases, the J end by 0 bases, with 5 bases between. A 5'RACE reaction primed in the constant segment made cDNA libraries of TCR alpha and TCR beta, and these carried sample barcodes and UMIs. One entry per CDR3 protein, called by TCRdb with MiXCR from the 5' RACE reads. The repertoire includes roughly 350,000 distinct CDR3 sequences, around 27% of them detected once, and roughly 14% sits in the top ten. This clonotype was detected a few times.

The chain employs TRBV18 and TRBJ2-7; D remains unclear. The sequenced sample consisted of PBMCs or a T cell subset sorted from them (not recorded which). This TCR was sampled from an adult woman who had mild COVID-19 (a few samples of this study predate the infection). Cell type and time point are not known. The CDR3 here is CASSPSLSYEQYF. The CDR3 DNA reads TGTGCCAGCTCACCATCCCTCTCCTACGAGCAGTACTTC.